One and the same sample provided the 5 T cell receptor beta chains below, sequenced in a study of OX40 agonist ivuxolimab in advanced cancers. The data were produced by immunoSEQ multiplex PCR, yet TCRdb's version contains in-frame clones alone and is incomplete. The sample has around 41,000 clones, more than 80% seen once. The sequences come from CD4+ or CD8+ T cells sorted from blood, collected in a trial of the OX40 agonist ivuxolimab. The receptor set was obtained from an adult with an advanced solid tumor such as melanoma, head and neck, liver or kidney cancer.

The chain uses TRBV10-3 and TRBJ2-7; 10 nucleotides match TRBD1. J gave up 3 bases and V 6 bases, and 8 bases lay outside the gene matches. CDR3 length equals 15 residues. Germline assignment: CDR1 ENHRY and CDR2 SYGVKD. The CDR3 nucleotides are TGTGCCATCAGAGAGATCGGGACAGGGGACTACGAGCAGTACTTC. Amino acid sequence: CAIREIGTGDYEQYF.

J is TRBJ2-4 and V is TRBV27; D unresolved. This CDR3 contains 13 residues. The germline CDR1 and CDR2 sequences are MNHEY and SMNVEV (reference sequence). V gave up 3 bases and J gave up 7 bases, with 10 bases separating them. The CDR3 coding sequence is TGTGCCAGCAGTTTGTCCGGGCTGAACATTCAGTACTTC. Residues: CASSLSGLNIQYF.

The chain is built from TRBV18 and TRBJ1-4, with D hard to call. Trimming cost V 3 bases and J 0 bases, with 5 bases left between them. This CDR3 is built from 14 residues. CDR1 is KGHSH and CDR2 is LQKENI in the germline V gene. The DNA for the CDR3 is TGTGCCAGCTCACCGGGAGCAACTAATGAAAAACTGTTTTTT. This gives the protein CASSPGATNEKLFF.

The chain combines TRBV5-1 with TRBJ2-3; tentative D call: TRBD1 (6 bases). Trimming left V 7 bases short and J 0 bases short, with 12 bases between. CDR1 SGHRS and CDR2 YFSETQ come from the germline V gene. The CDR3 contains 14 residues. The CDR3: CASRDRFSTDTQYF. The CDR3 nucleotides read TGCGCCAGCCGAGACAGGTTCAGCACAGATACGCAGTATTTT.

The chain joins TRBV2 to TRBJ2-7; 7 bases are a match to TRBD2. The CDR3 runs to 15 residues. After removal of 7 bases from V and 6 bases from J, the junction contained 15 bases not matched to a gene. Looked up from germline, CDR1 is SNHLY and CDR2 is FYNNEI. The CDR3 nucleotides read TGTGCCAGCACTCAAGGGGCGGGAGCCAATAGCGAGCAGTACTTC. Protein product: CASTQGAGANSEQYF.